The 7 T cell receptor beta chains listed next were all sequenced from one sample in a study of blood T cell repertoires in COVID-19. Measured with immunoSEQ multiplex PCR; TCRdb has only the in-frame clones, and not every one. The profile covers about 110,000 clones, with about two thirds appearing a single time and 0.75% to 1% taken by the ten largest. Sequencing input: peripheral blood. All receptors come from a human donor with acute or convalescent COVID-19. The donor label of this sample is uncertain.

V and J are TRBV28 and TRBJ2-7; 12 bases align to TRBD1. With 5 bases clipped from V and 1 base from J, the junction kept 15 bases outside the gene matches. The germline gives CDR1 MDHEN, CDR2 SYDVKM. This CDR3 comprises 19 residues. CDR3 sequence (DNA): TGTGCCAGCAGTCCGCGGGACAGGGGGCTTTCGGCTACTTCCTACGAGCAGTACTTC. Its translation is CASSPRDRGLSATSYEQYF.

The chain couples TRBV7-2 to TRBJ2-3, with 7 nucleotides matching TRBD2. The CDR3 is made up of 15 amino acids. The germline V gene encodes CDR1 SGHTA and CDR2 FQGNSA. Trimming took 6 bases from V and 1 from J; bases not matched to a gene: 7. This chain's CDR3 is CASRRRLAGTDTQYF. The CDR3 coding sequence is TGTGCCAGCAGGCGGAGACTAGCAGGCACAGATACGCAGTATTTT.

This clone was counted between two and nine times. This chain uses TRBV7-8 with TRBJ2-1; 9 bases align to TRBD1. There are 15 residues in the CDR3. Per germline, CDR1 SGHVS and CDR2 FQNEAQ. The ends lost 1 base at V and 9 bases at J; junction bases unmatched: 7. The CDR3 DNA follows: TGTGCCAGCAGCTTAGGACAGGGGGGCCTTCTTGAGCAGTTCTTC. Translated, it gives CASSLGQGGLLEQFF.

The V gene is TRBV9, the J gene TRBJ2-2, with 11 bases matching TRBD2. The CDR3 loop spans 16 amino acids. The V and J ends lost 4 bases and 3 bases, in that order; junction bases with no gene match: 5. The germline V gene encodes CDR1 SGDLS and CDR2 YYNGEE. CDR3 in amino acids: CASSSRLAGYTGELFF. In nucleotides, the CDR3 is TGTGCCAGCAGCTCCAGACTAGCGGGGTACACCGGGGAGCTGTTTTTT.

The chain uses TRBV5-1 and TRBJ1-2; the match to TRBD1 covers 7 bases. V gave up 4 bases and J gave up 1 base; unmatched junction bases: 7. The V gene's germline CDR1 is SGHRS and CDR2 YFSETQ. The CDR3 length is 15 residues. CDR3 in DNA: TGCGCCAGCAGCCGAGAAGGGACAGTTAACTATGGCTACACCTTC. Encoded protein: CASSREGTVNYGYTF.

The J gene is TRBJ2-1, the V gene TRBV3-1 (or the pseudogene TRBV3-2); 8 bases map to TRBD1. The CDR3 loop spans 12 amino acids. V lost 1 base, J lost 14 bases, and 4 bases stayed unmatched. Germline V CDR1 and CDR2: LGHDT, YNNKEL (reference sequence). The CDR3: CASSQGQGFEFF. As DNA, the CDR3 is TGTGCCAGCAGCCAAGGACAGGGGTTTGAGTTCTTC.

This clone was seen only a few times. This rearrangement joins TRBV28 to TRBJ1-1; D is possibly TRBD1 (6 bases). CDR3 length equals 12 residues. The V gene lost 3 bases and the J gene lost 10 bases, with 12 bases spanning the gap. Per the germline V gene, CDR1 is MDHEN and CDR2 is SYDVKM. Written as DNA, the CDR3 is TGTGCCAGCAGTTTCCAACGGGGGGCAGCTTTCTTT. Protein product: CASSFQRGAAFF.